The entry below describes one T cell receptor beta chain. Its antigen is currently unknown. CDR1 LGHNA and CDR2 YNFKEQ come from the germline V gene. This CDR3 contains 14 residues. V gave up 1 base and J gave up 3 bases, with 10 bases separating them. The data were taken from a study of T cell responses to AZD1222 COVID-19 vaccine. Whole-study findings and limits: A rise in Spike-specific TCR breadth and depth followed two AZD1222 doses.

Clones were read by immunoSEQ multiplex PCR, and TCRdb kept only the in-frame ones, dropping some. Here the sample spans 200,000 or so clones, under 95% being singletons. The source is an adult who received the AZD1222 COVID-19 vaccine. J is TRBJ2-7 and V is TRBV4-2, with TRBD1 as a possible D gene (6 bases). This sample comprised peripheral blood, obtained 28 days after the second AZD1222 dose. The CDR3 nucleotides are TGTGCCAGCAGCCAAGGGGACACGGTCTACGAGCAGTACTTC. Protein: CASSQGDTVYEQYF.